The present T cell receptor beta chain was sequenced within a study of T cells in Graves' hyperthyroidism and ophthalmopathy. Study as a whole: Staff took peripheral blood when the initial diagnosis was made, before any treatment began.

This clonotype turned up a few times. Antigen: not known. The study based diagnoses on clinical symptoms, serum thyroxine and TRAb, thyroid ultrasound and orbital computed tomography. Broader study findings: Also found in blood were most expanded thyroid clonotypes above 0.001.

From germline, CDR1 is SQVTM and CDR2 ANQGSEA. The CDR3 contains 11 residues. V was cut by 6 bases and J by 5 bases, with 10 bases left in between. Amplification targeted TCR beta CDR3 regions from RNA transcripts. First-round RT-PCR with HTBI primers amplified the TCR CDR3 region. TCRdb ran MiXCR on the multiplex PCR reads and lists one entry per CDR3 protein. The profile shows some 250,000 distinct CDR3 sequences, around 15% of them singletons. The TCR was taken from a woman between 45 and 65 years old with Graves' hyperthyroidism that later progressed to Graves' ophthalmopathy. The chain recombines TRBV29-1 with TRBJ2-5; TRBD1 might be the D (6 bases). Sequenced input: blood. Here the CDR3 DNA reads TGCAGCGTCTACAGGGTTGAGACCCAGTACTTC. Protein: CSVYRVETQYF.